Presented here are 21 T cell receptor beta chains from one specimen sequenced in a study of CD8 T cells in Susac syndrome. After extraction with the RNeasy kit, about 0.5 to 1 ug of the RNA was reverse transcribed using random hexamers. One entry per CDR3 protein results from TCRdb running MiXCR on the immunoSEQ multiplex PCR reads. The data contain some 120,000 distinct CDR3 sequences, over 85% of them singletons. The sequencing sample was made of CD8+ T cells from PBMCs. The source is a human donor with multiple sclerosis.

The chain combines TRBV7-6 with TRBJ2-6; D unresolved. CDR1 is SGHVS and CDR2 is FNYEAQ in the germline V gene. The CDR3 totals 15 residues. V lost 2 bases, J lost 2 bases, and 7 bases lay in between. CDR3 loop: CASSLNIPGANVLTF. CDR3 coding DNA: TGTGCCAGCAGCTTAAACATACCTGGGGCCAACGTCCTGACTTTC.

This chain joins TRBV12-3 or TRBV12-4 and TRBJ1-1; D remains ambiguous. The CDR3 runs to 16 residues. V lost 6 bases to trimming and J lost 2 bases, with 19 bases between them. The CDR3: CASSPRRQLPNTEAFF. The CDR3 coding sequence is TGTGCCAGCAGCCCAAGGCGGCAGCTGCCCAACACTGAAGCTTTCTTT.

The chain joins TRBV4-1 to TRBJ2-4; 11 bases are a match to TRBD2. Germline CDR1 MGHRA, CDR2 YSYEKL. Trimming at V came to 1 base and at J to 9 bases, leaving 8 bases not matched to a gene. This CDR3 spans 16 amino acids. In DNA form, the CDR3 reads TGCGCCAGCAGCCAAGGACTAGCGGGGAGCGGGGGCATTCAGTACTTC. It codes for CASSQGLAGSGGIQYF.

The chain carries TRBV29-1 and TRBJ2-2; D remains ambiguous. The CDR3 extends over 13 amino acids. Germline V CDR1 and CDR2: SQVTM, ANQGSEA. V was cut by 0 bases and J by 6 bases, with 8 bases left in between. CDR3 protein: CSVEESSAGELFF. In nucleotides, the CDR3 is TGCAGCGTTGAAGAGTCGTCGGCCGGGGAGCTGTTTTTT.

The genes are TRBV9 and TRBJ2-1, with TRBD2 matching over 10 bases. CDR1 SGDLS and CDR2 YYNGEE come from the germline V gene. Losses at the gene ends were 3 bases for V and 7 bases for J; bases not matched to a gene: 4. CDR3 length: 14 amino acids. In nucleotides, the CDR3 is TGTGCCAGCAGCGCTAGCGGGAGTTGGAATGAGCAGTTCTTC. Translation: CASSASGSWNEQFF.

Comments on this clonotype: At one boundary the junction diverges from the germline segment, which might be a read error. V is TRBV23-1 and J is TRBJ2-2; D perhaps matches TRBD1 (6 bases). TRBV23-1 is an open reading frame whose function is uncertain. The CDR3 covers 18 residues. The DNA for the CDR3 is TGCGCCAGCAGTGAAAGGGCAGGGGTGTATGGTGAACACCGGGGAGCTGTTTTT. Its translation: CASSERAGVYGEHRGAVF.

This chain connects TRBV20-1 to TRBJ1-5, with 11 nucleotides matching TRBD1. Germline trimming cut 5 bases from V and 6 bases from J; bases unmatched to any gene: 6. CDR3 size: 14 residues. Germline lookup yields CDR1 DFQATT and CDR2 SNEGSKA (reference sequence). The CDR3 is CSAGTGGGSQPQHF. CDR3 sequence (DNA): TGCAGTGCTGGGACAGGGGGTGGTAGTCAGCCCCAGCATTTT.

This chain joins TRBV4-1 and TRBJ1-1, with TRBD1 as a possible D gene (6 bases). The V end was cut by 4 bases, the J end by 3 bases, with 15 bases between. Germline CDR1 reads MGHRA; CDR2 reads YSYEKL. The CDR3 spans 15 residues. CDR3 DNA sequence: TGCGCCAGCAGCCCCCCCAGGGGCTGGGACACTGAAGCTTTCTTT. It yields the protein CASSPPRGWDTEAFF.

V is TRBV7-6 and J is TRBJ1-4, with D hard to call. There are 18 residues in the CDR3. Trimming pared 6 bases from V and 7 bases from J, leaving 27 bases between. CDR1 and CDR2 from the germline V gene are SGHVS and FNYEAQ. CDR3 protein: CASSPIGLMAPGGEKLFF. CDR3 coding DNA: TGTGCCAGCAGTCCAATAGGGTTAATGGCGCCCGGCGGTGAAAAACTGTTTTTT.

This chain joins TRBV7-9 and TRBJ2-4, with TRBD2 identical over 11 bases. V shed 3 bases and J 0 bases; nucleotides not matched to a gene: 7. The CDR3 is 18 residues long. Germline V gives CDR1 SEHNR, CDR2 FQNEAQ (reference sequence). CDR3 region: CASSFPLAGGRAKNIQYF. For the CDR3, the DNA is TGTGCCAGCAGCTTTCCCCTAGCGGGAGGTAGAGCCAAAAACATTCAGTACTTC.

The V gene is TRBV20-1, the J gene TRBJ1-2; 10 nucleotides line up with TRBD1. The CDR3 extends over 15 amino acids. CDR1 and CDR2 (germline): DFQATT, SNEGSKA (reference sequence). V dropped 0 bases and J dropped 6; count of bases not matched to a gene: 7. CDR3 sequence reads: CSARDRGQGLDGYTF. In DNA, the CDR3 is TGCAGTGCTAGAGATCGGGGACAGGGGCTCGATGGCTACACCTTC.

V usage is TRBV5-6 and J usage is TRBJ2-2; weak D call: TRBD2 (7 bases). Germline CDR1 SGHDT, CDR2 YYEEEE. Between the trimmed V and J ends, which lost 4 bases and 3 bases, there was a span of 16 bases. The CDR3 spans 16 residues. The CDR3: CASSPGGGTDTGELFF. CDR3 coding DNA: TGTGCCAGCAGCCCGGGCGGGGGCACGGACACCGGGGAGCTGTTTTTT.

This rearrangement joins TRBV6-2 or TRBV6-3 to TRBJ1-5; 7 bases match TRBD1. Looked up from germline, CDR1 is MNHEY and CDR2 is SVGEGT. The junction had 4 bases not matched to a gene; V was cut back by 2 bases and J by 3 bases. The CDR3 extends over 15 amino acids. CDR3 sequence: CASSYQGVTNQPQHF. The CDR3 coding sequence is TGTGCCAGCAGTTACCAGGGGGTTACCAATCAGCCCCAGCATTTT.

The chain uses TRBV4-1 and TRBJ2-4; D is uncertain. This CDR3 comprises 14 residues. The V and J ends lost 3 bases and 7 bases respectively, with 13 bases between them. The V gene's germline CDR1 is MGHRA and CDR2 YSYEKL. In DNA, the CDR3 is TGCGCCAGCAGCCATTTAAGGGAATGGAACATTCAGTACTTC. It codes for CASSHLREWNIQYF.

The chain carries TRBV5-4 and TRBJ1-1; no clear D gene. Germline CDR1 reads SGHNT; CDR2 reads YYREEE (reference sequence). The CDR3 runs 13 residues. Trimming removed 0 bases at V and 0 bases at J, with 3 bases between. The CDR3 nucleotides read TGTGCCAGCAGCTTGGAGGTGAACACTGAAGCTTTCTTT. It encodes CASSLEVNTEAFF.

The chain couples TRBV6-1 to TRBJ2-7; 8 positions agree with TRBD2. This CDR3 region has 16 residues. The germline V gene encodes CDR1 MNHNS and CDR2 SASEGT. After removal of 3 bases from V and 1 base from J, the junction contained 8 bases not matched to a gene. Here the CDR3 reads CASSDVVSGISYEQYV. CDR3 nucleotides: TGTGCCAGCAGTGATGTGGTTAGCGGGATATCCTACGAGCAGTACGTC.

The chain employs TRBV29-1 and TRBJ2-3; TRBD2 matches 10 bases. Germline-derived CDR1 and CDR2 are SQVTM and ANQGSEA. The CDR3 runs 15 residues. Germline trimming cut 6 bases from V and 3 bases from J; bases unmatched to any gene: 9. The CDR3 loop reads CSVGGETSGTDTQYF. CDR3 DNA sequence: TGCAGCGTGGGGGGGGAGACTAGCGGGACAGATACGCAGTATTTT.

This clonotype was detected once. The CDR3 is CASSVRGDEQFF. DNA for the CDR3: TGCGCCAGCAGTGTCAGGGGCGATGAGCAGTTCTTC. The V call is TRBV4-1, the J call TRBJ2-1; TRBD1 is a possible D gene (6 bases). CDR3 length: 12 amino acids. The V gene's germline CDR1 is MGHRA and CDR2 YSYEKL. The ends were cut back, 6 bases at V and 8 bases at J, with 11 bases in the middle.

The chain carries TRBV7-9 and TRBJ2-1; 11 bases match TRBD1. The CDR3 has 19 residues. Germline CDR1 SEHNR, CDR2 FQNEAQ (reference sequence). With V trimmed by 3 bases and J by 2 bases, 12 bases remained unmatched. The CDR3 DNA is TGTGCCAGCAGCTTCGATCTCCTCCCGGGACAGGGGGCCTACAATGAGCAGTTCTTC. The encoded protein is CASSFDLLPGQGAYNEQFF.

This chain connects TRBV5-4 to TRBJ2-7; 11 positions agree with TRBD1. The V segment lost 4 bases and the J segment 7 bases; nucleotides outside the gene matches: 7. The CDR3 is made up of 14 amino acids. The germline CDR1 and CDR2 sequences are SGHNT and YYREEE (reference sequence). CDR3 nucleotide sequence: TGTGCCAGCAGCACGGGACAGGGGGTGAGGGAGCAGTACTTC. Residues: CASSTGQGVREQYF.

The chain uses TRBV11-2 and TRBJ2-5; 10 bases are shared with TRBD1. Looked up from germline, CDR1 is SGHAT and CDR2 is FQNNGV. This CDR3 has 15 residues. Germline trimming cut 5 bases from V and 1 base from J; bases unmatched to any gene: 4. CDR3 sequence reads: CASSVGTGVQETQYF. In DNA form, the CDR3 reads TGTGCCAGCAGCGTTGGGACAGGGGTCCAAGAGACCCAGTACTTC.